The 17 T cell receptor beta chains listed next were all sequenced from one sample in a study of blood T cell repertoires in COVID-19. Sequencing was performed with immunoSEQ multiplex PCR; in TCRdb, only in-frame clones are kept and a portion is missing. The sample contains about 240,000 clones, 86% of which appear only once. Sequenced sample: peripheral blood. The receptors here all came from a man at least 80 years old with acute or convalescent COVID-19.

V and J are TRBV4-1 and TRBJ2-7; TRBD1 matches at 9 bases. This CDR3 spans 16 amino acids. The V and J ends lost 1 base and 4 bases, in that order; junction bases with no gene match: 8. CDR1 and CDR2 (germline): MGHRA, YSYEKL. CDR3 loop: CASSQGPGQGFYEQYF. In DNA form, the CDR3 reads TGCGCCAGCAGCCAAGGGCCGGGACAGGGTTTTTACGAGCAGTACTTC.

The V and J genes are TRBV7-2 and TRBJ1-4, with D possibly matching TRBD1 (5 bases). The length of the CDR3 is 14 residues. The V gene lost 5 bases and the J gene lost 8 bases, with 15 bases spanning the gap. CDR1 is SGHTA, CDR2 FQGNSA, per germline. The CDR3 loop reads CASSPSGLSEKLFF. CDR3 coding DNA: TGTGCCAGCAGCCCCTCGGGACTCTCGGAAAAACTGTTTTTT.

Concerning this clone itself: The CDR3 does not end in the conserved phenylalanine or tryptophan, so this is likely a read error. The DNA is omitted, as the CDR3 cannot be located on it reliably, and the CDR3 follows TCRdb's listing. The rearrangement joins TRBV6-5 to TRBJ2-7; TRBD1, as called in the table, went unchecked against the DNA. Inclusive of both ends, the CDR3 amounts to 14 amino acids. Germline CDR1 is MNHEY and CDR2 is SVGAGI. The CDR3 spells CASTSIGTVLLSGI.

This clone was seen only a few times. V is TRBV19 and J is TRBJ1-1; 8 bases align to TRBD1. J lost 0 bases, V lost 7 bases, and 10 bases had no gene match. The CDR3 has 16 residues. Per germline, CDR1 LNHDA and CDR2 SQIVND (reference sequence). The CDR3: CASTIATGVMNTEAFF. CDR3 sequence (DNA): TGTGCCAGTACGATCGCGACAGGGGTAATGAACACTGAAGCTTTCTTT.

The rearrangement links TRBV5-6 to TRBJ2-7; a possible D gene is TRBD1 (5 bases). The CDR3 has 15 amino acids. Trimming removed 2 bases at V and 0 bases at J, with 12 bases between. The germline V gene encodes CDR1 SGHDT and CDR2 YYEEEE. This CDR3 is CASSFGATASYEQYF. The DNA of the CDR3 is TGTGCCAGCAGCTTCGGTGCGACAGCCTCCTACGAGCAGTACTTC.

The V and J genes are TRBV3-1 (or the pseudogene TRBV3-2) and TRBJ1-3; perhaps TRBD1 as D (6 bases). CDR1 is LGHDT, CDR2 YNNKEL, per germline (reference sequence). This CDR3 is built from 15 residues. V lost 3 bases and J 3 bases, leaving 12 bases between the germline ends. CDR3 DNA: TGTGCCAGCAGCCATATACAGGGTTATGGAAACACCATATATTTT. Its protein is CASSHIQGYGNTIYF.

The chain has TRBV1 and TRBJ1-1; TRBD1 was called by the table and not checked on the DNA. TRBV1 is a known pseudogene. This CDR3 has 17 residues. For the CDR3, the DNA is TGCACCAGCAGCCAATACAATGACAGACCCTTGGGCACTGAAGCTTTCTTT. Amino acid sequence: CTSSQYNDRPLGTEAFF.

The rearrangement uses TRBV5-1 and TRBJ2-6, with D tentatively TRBD1 (6 bases). V lost 4 bases and J lost 4, with 15 bases in between. Germline V gene lookup returns CDR1 SGHRS and CDR2 YFSETQ. The CDR3 is made up of 16 amino acids. CDR3 coding DNA: TGCGCCAGCAGCCCCACAGGGTCTTCCGGGGCCAACGTCCTGACTTTC. Protein product: CASSPTGSSGANVLTF.

The chain uses TRBV2 and TRBJ1-2; the D gene is possibly TRBD1 (5 bases). The length of the CDR3 is 13 residues. Germline V CDR1 and CDR2: SNHLY, FYNNEI. Trimming left V 6 bases short and J 2 bases short, with 10 bases between. CDR3 bases: TGTGCCAGCAGCCTGACAGAGAACTATGGCTACACCTTC. Its protein product is CASSLTENYGYTF.

V gene TRBV28 combines with J gene TRBJ1-1; the D is unclear. The CDR3 is 13 residues long. V was pared by 3 bases and J by 10 bases, with 15 bases between. In germline, CDR1 is MDHEN, CDR2 SYDVKM. The CDR3 region is CASSLFIRALAFF. The CDR3 coding sequence is TGTGCCAGCAGTTTGTTTATTCGAGCCCTAGCTTTCTTT.

The chain has TRBV5-1 and TRBJ2-1; the match to TRBD1 covers 7 bases. Trimming took 4 bases from V and 2 from J; bases not matched to a gene: 3. Germline-derived CDR1 and CDR2 are SGHRS and YFSETQ. This CDR3 has 14 residues. The CDR3 region is CASSRGQTYNEQFF. Here the CDR3 DNA reads TGCGCCAGCAGCAGGGGACAGACCTACAATGAGCAGTTCTTC.

This chain links TRBV5-1 with TRBJ1-2, with 7 bases aligning to TRBD1. This CDR3 contains 15 residues. The junction had 6 bases not matched to a gene; V was cut back by 3 bases and J by 1 base. CDR1 and CDR2 (germline): SGHRS, YFSETQ. This CDR3 is CASSSGTADNYGYTF. The CDR3 bases are TGCGCCAGCAGCTCGGGGACAGCCGATAACTATGGCTACACCTTC.

This clone has a single count. The V gene is TRBV10-3, the J gene TRBJ2-1, with TRBD2 as a possible D gene (7 bases). Germline CDR1 reads ENHRY; CDR2 reads SYGVKD. The CDR3 is 19 amino acids. The germline V and J ends were trimmed by 5 bases and 4 bases, with 27 bases remaining between them. Here the CDR3 DNA reads TGTGCCATCAGTCCCCGTAGGGGGGAGGGCCGTGAAAAATACAATGAGCAGTTCTTC. It codes for CAISPRRGEGREKYNEQFF.

The V call is TRBV27, the J call TRBJ1-5; TRBD1 is a possible D gene (6 bases). Germline V gives CDR1 MNHEY, CDR2 SMNVEV (reference sequence). CDR3 size: 13 residues. Trimming took 5 bases from V and 4 from J, leaving 9 bases between them. CDR3: CASSLGQNQPQHF. DNA of the CDR3: TGTGCCAGCAGTCTCGGACAGAATCAGCCCCAGCATTTT.

The chain carries TRBV5-1 and TRBJ1-4, with D perhaps TRBD1 (5 bases). Germline-derived CDR1 and CDR2 are SGHRS and YFSETQ. V was cut by 1 base and J by 0 bases, with 10 bases left in between. CDR3 length: 16 residues. DNA of the CDR3: TGCGCCAGCAGCTTGCGGACGGGGGCAACTAATGAAAAACTGTTTTTT. Protein product: CASSLRTGATNEKLFF.

The chain is built from TRBV6-5 and TRBJ1-4, with D tentatively TRBD1 (6 bases). The V gene's germline CDR1 is MNHEY and CDR2 SVGAGI. V was clipped by 0 bases and J by 8 bases, with 13 bases between them. CDR3 length: 15 residues. The CDR3 loop reads CASSYSGAYTEKLFF. CDR3 DNA: TGTGCCAGCAGTTACTCGGGGGCCTACACGGAAAAACTGTTTTTT.

Turning to this clone: Other DNA sequences in this specimen translate into the identical CDR3. The chain employs TRBV11-3 and TRBJ1-1; the D is unclear. CDR3 length equals 13 residues. Germline lookup yields CDR1 SGHNT and CDR2 YENEEA. Trimming cost V 0 bases and J 5 bases, with 7 bases left between them. CDR3 sequence reads: CASSLDRGTEAFF. In DNA, the CDR3 is TGTGCCAGCAGCTTAGATCGGGGTACTGAAGCTTTCTTT.